This T cell receptor beta chain emerged from a study of T-cell reconstitution after alpha-beta-depleted transplantation in children. This clonotype was counted ten times or more. This CDR3 comprises 18 residues. The germline V gene encodes CDR1 MNHEY and CDR2 SVGAGI. Trimming cost V 6 bases and J 2 bases; bases outside gene matches: 13. Using unique molecular identifiers, the investigators prepared the TCRbeta library. TCRdb ran MiXCR on the PCR reads and lists one entry per CDR3 protein. The repertoire holds 550,000 to 600,000 distinct CDR3 sequences, under 25% seen once, with 13% to 15% in the top ten.

The material sequenced was PBMCs, mostly from graft donor cells, taken 360 days after TCRalphabeta/CD19-depleted stem cell transplant. The rearrangement links TRBV6-5 to TRBJ2-3, with TRBD2 matching 11 bases. The source of this sequence is a boy under two years old who had a stem cell transplant for acute myeloid leukemia, so the T cells may come from the graft donor. The CDR3, as DNA: TGTGCCAGCAGCCCTTTCCTGCCGGGACTAGCGGCCACAGATACGCAGTATTTT. Translated, it gives CASSPFLPGLAATDTQYF.